One TCR beta chain is described in this entry. No antigen is known for it. Within one base of it there is no much larger clone, and no base qualities were kept. Interpreted using the paper, the treatment or condition label stands for: in vitro stimulation with specific CMV peptide epitopes to enrich CMV-specific T cells. The data were obtained in a study of T cell repertoires in cytomegalovirus infection (dated by TCRdb to the late 2010s). As for the study more broadly: Recently identified HLA-C-restricted CMV epitopes, whose presentation resists viral immunomodulation, were targeted by peptide stimulations together with well-studied HLA-B-restricted epitopes. The HLA type of each donor mattered for the analysis, because public TCR beta signatures pointed to carriage of CMV infection along with the matching HLA type. Overall study results and their limits: The ex vivo response was dominated by HLA-C-restricted CMV-specific TCR beta clonotypes, which also provided the single most frequent clonotype in two of eight donors. In both this cohort and an independent roughly 350-donor cohort, the cumulative frequency of public TCR beta family members distinguished carriers of CMV infection plus the relevant HLA type.

The V end loses 0 bases and the J end loses 3 bases, and a stretch of 6 bases separates them. According to the germline V gene, CDR1 reads LGHNA and CDR2 reads YNFKEQ. From its cysteine to its phenylalanine, the CDR3 spans 13 amino acids. Only the CDR3 portion is preserved as DNA: 39 bases, with reading frame beginning at the first base. Sequencing relied on an Illumina HiSeq 1500. Using fastp at Q25 and MiXCR, TCRdb reprocessed the public reads and kept productive beta chains. For every CDR3 protein sequence, its rows merge into one entry that carries the most common genes and DNA. The sample records 35,000 or so distinct CDR3 sequences, about 50% of which are singletons. 90% of the sample comes from the top ten.

This chain joins TRBV4-2 to TRBJ2-7, with no reliable assignment of the D segment. Sequences were derived from CD8+ T cells from cultured PBMCs, sampled from culture after CMV antigen stimulation. This TCR was sampled from a human donor in good health (CMV status not recorded). Some clones in this sample may be carry-over from other donors' samples. This receptor has the CDR3 CASSQEIDYEQYF. The bases are TGTGCCAGCAGCCAAGAAATCGACTACGAGCAGTACTTC.